Following are 22 T cell receptor beta chains from one sample sequenced in a study of neurological immune-mediated disorders. TCRdb reanalysed the 5' RACE reads using MiXCR and keeps one entry per CDR3 protein. The table has around 70,000 distinct CDR3 sequences, around 5.2% seen once. Input material: PBMCs. The source of these receptors is a woman in her thirties with multiple sclerosis.

This clonotype has ten or more counts. This CDR3 reads CASSRSRSGGAGRETQYF. The CDR3 DNA reads as TGTGCCAGCAGCCGCTCGAGGAGCGGGGGGGCCGGTCGAGAGACCCAGTACTTC. The J gene is TRBJ2-5, the V gene TRBV3-1; 10 positions agree with TRBD2. This CDR3 has 18 residues. From germline, CDR1 is LGHDT and CDR2 YNNKEL (reference sequence). J lost 4 bases, V lost 4 bases, and 15 bases had no gene match.

This clonotype was picked up many times. The gene calls are TRBV20-1 and TRBJ2-5; the match to TRBD2 covers 8 bases. J lost 4 bases, V lost 5 bases, and 9 bases had no gene match. This CDR3 is 14 amino acids long. Germline loops: CDR1 DFQATT, CDR2 SNEGSKA (reference sequence). CDR3 bases: TGCAGTGCTCCAGCGGGGGACGAGCGAGAGACCCAGTACTTC. It codes for CSAPAGDERETQYF.

This clonotype was picked up many times. This chain connects TRBV6-1 to TRBJ1-1; D call uncertain. Germline lookup yields CDR1 MNHNS and CDR2 SASEGT. The CDR3 covers 15 residues. V was shortened by 1 base and J by 0 bases, with 9 bases between the two germline ends. The CDR3 bases are TGTGCCAGCAGTGAAGTGGGGTCCATGAACACTGAAGCTTTCTTT. Translated: CASSEVGSMNTEAFF.

This clonotype was counted only a few times. V usage is TRBV18 and J usage is TRBJ1-3; D call uncertain. Germline V gives CDR1 KGHSH, CDR2 LQKENI. Trimming pared 8 bases from V and 0 bases from J, leaving 11 bases between. The CDR3 has 14 residues. CDR3: CASELQYSGNTIYF. The DNA for the CDR3 is TGTGCCAGCGAATTACAGTACTCTGGAAACACCATATATTTT.

Note on this clonotype: No conserved phenylalanine or tryptophan ends this CDR3, so it is likely a read error. The DNA is left out, because the CDR3 cannot be placed on it with certainty; the CDR3 is given as TCRdb lists it. The chain has TRBV7-9 and TRBJ1-3; TRBD1, the D gene given by the table, was not confirmed from the DNA. The germline V gene encodes CDR1 SEHNR and CDR2 FQNEAQ (reference sequence). The CDR3 is 10 residues long, counting both termini. CDR3 loop: CASSSYRQAV.

The gene calls are TRBV20-1 and TRBJ2-7; weak D call: TRBD1 (5 bases). The CDR3 loop spans 14 amino acids. Trimming removed 0 bases from V and 3 bases from J, with 12 bases in between. CDR1 DFQATT and CDR2 SNEGSKA come from the germline V gene (reference sequence). CDR3 protein: CSAREYRGFYEQYF. The CDR3 nucleotides read TGCAGTGCTAGAGAGTATAGGGGATTCTACGAGCAGTACTTC.

The rearrangement links TRBV5-1 to TRBJ1-1; 10 bases align to TRBD1. J lost 5 bases, V lost 4 bases, and 14 bases had no gene match. The CDR3 runs 17 residues. Per germline, CDR1 SGHRS and CDR2 YFSETQ. The CDR3 sequence: CASSVPGQGKWLTEAFF. DNA of the CDR3: TGCGCCAGCAGCGTCCCGGGACAGGGGAAGTGGTTGACTGAAGCTTTCTTT.

This clonotype was detected many times. This chain connects TRBV5-1 to TRBJ1-6; D may be TRBD1 (5 bases). Between the trimmed V and J ends, which lost 0 bases and 6 bases, there was a span of 7 bases. This CDR3 contains 14 residues. Germline values: CDR1 SGHRS, CDR2 YFSETQ. The CDR3 here is CASSLGQPNSPLHF. The CDR3 region has the DNA TGCGCCAGCAGCTTGGGACAGCCTAATTCACCCCTCCACTTT.

This chain links TRBV7-2 with TRBJ2-2; no clear D gene. Germline CDR1 SGHTA, CDR2 FQGNSA. V lost 3 bases to trimming and J lost 7 bases, with 6 bases between them. The CDR3 is made up of 12 amino acids. The CDR3 bases are TGTGCCAGCAGCTTGTGGAGCGGGGAGCTGTTTTTT. Its translation: CASSLWSGELFF.

This clonotype was recorded at least ten times. The chain carries TRBV5-6 and TRBJ1-1; 7 nucleotides line up with TRBD1. Trimming removed 2 bases from V and 10 bases from J; junction bases left unmatched: 8. Germline lookup yields CDR1 SGHDT and CDR2 YYEEEE. The CDR3 is made up of 13 amino acids. For the CDR3, the DNA is TGTGCCAGCAGCTTCGACAGGGAAGCGGGAGCTTTCTTT. Residues: CASSFDREAGAFF.

This clonotype was found many times. The J gene is TRBJ2-1, the V gene TRBV27; possibly TRBD1 for D (5 bases). The V end was cut by 3 bases, the J end by 4 bases, with 16 bases between. Germline-derived CDR1 and CDR2 are MNHEY and SMNVEV (reference sequence). This CDR3 region has 16 residues. As DNA, the CDR3 is TGTGCCAGCAGTTTTGGAACCCTCAGGGCTTACAATGAGCAGTTCTTC. Encoded protein: CASSFGTLRAYNEQFF.

CDR3 sequence reads: CASRGMADTQYF. The CDR3 coding sequence is TGTGCCAGCAGGGGTATGGCAGATACGCAGTATTTT. The rearrangement links TRBV27 to TRBJ2-3; D ambiguous. V was shortened by 6 bases and J by 4 bases, with 8 bases between the two germline ends. Germline lookup yields CDR1 MNHEY and CDR2 SMNVEV (reference sequence). This CDR3 has 12 residues.

Turning to this clonotype: A much bigger clone sits one base away, suggesting this may be a read error. The V and J genes are TRBV20-1 and TRBJ2-3; no clear D. Germline values: CDR1 DFQATT, CDR2 SNEGSKA (reference sequence). This CDR3 comprises 15 residues. The V gene lost 5 bases and the J gene lost 0 bases, with 15 bases spanning the gap. CDR3 residues: CSAWYRRPSTDTQYF. As DNA, the CDR3 is TGCAGTGCTTGGTACCGAAGACCCAGCACAGATACGCAGTATTTT.

There are many counts of this clonotype. The chain joins TRBV20-1 to TRBJ1-2; no firm D call. V was trimmed by 6 bases and J by 2 bases, leaving 1 base between them. Germline-derived CDR1 and CDR2 are DFQATT and SNEGSKA (reference sequence). The CDR3 has 9 amino acids. CDR3 in amino acids: CSANYGYTF. DNA for the CDR3: TGCAGTGCAAACTATGGCTACACCTTC.

The chain joins TRBV2 to TRBJ1-5; D gene uncertain. V lost 5 bases and J lost 0, with 8 bases in between. Per the germline V gene, CDR1 is SNHLY and CDR2 is FYNNEI. The CDR3 sequence is 14 residues long. The CDR3: CASSQQNSNQPQHF. CDR3 in DNA: TGTGCCAGCAGTCAACAAAATAGCAATCAGCCCCAGCATTTT.

This clonotype appeared many times. V usage is TRBV20-1 and J usage is TRBJ2-1; 14 bases align to TRBD2. Germline assignment: CDR1 DFQATT and CDR2 SNEGSKA (reference sequence). The length of the CDR3 is 17 residues. With 6 bases clipped from V and 9 bases from J, the junction kept 16 bases outside the gene matches. The CDR3 DNA reads as TGCAGTGCGCATGCCCCCGGGACTAGCGGGGGAGAGAGTGAGCAGTTCTTC. As protein: CSAHAPGTSGGESEQFF.

This clonotype was seen at least ten times. The chain has TRBV7-9 and TRBJ2-7, with D possibly called TRBD1 or TRBD2 (5 bases each). CDR3 length: 13 residues. Germline CDR1 is SEHNR and CDR2 is FQNEAQ (reference sequence). The V end was cut by 4 bases, the J end by 5 bases, with 12 bases between. The chain's CDR3 is CASSSGATDEQYF. CDR3 DNA sequence: TGTGCCAGCAGCTCCGGGGCCACAGACGAGCAGTACTTC.

Many counts were recorded for this clonotype. V gene TRBV6-4 combines with J gene TRBJ2-1, with 11 bases that match TRBD2. There are 15 residues in the CDR3. Per germline, CDR1 MRHNA and CDR2 SNTAGT. Trimming cost V 0 bases and J 6 bases; bases outside gene matches: 1. The CDR3 reads CASSDSSGGANEQFF. The CDR3, as DNA: TGTGCCAGCAGTGACTCTAGCGGGGGGGCCAATGAGCAGTTCTTC.

This clonotype was detected many times. A junction end diverges from the germline sequence, so it may reflect a read error. The chain employs TRBV7-7 and TRBJ2-5; 9 bases align to TRBD1. Germline-derived CDR1 and CDR2 are SSHAT and FNYEAQ (reference sequence). This CDR3 contains 15 residues. CDR3 in amino acids: CASSFRDRDQETQYF. CDR3 coding DNA: TGTGCTAGCAGCTTCCGGGACAGGGACCAAGAGACCCAGTACTTC. The entire variable domain, with the rest obtained from reference TRBV7-7 and TRBJ2-5, is as follows: GAGVSQSPRYKVTKRGQDVTLRCDPISSHATLYWYQQALGQGPEFLTYFNYEAQPDKSGLPSDRFSAERPEGSISTLTIQRTEQRDSAMYRCASSFRDRDQETQYFGPGTRLLVL.

In this sample, this clonotype turned up many times. The chain joins TRBV20-1 to TRBJ2-3; D may match TRBD1 or TRBD2 (5 bases each). This CDR3 region has 11 residues. Germline loops: CDR1 DFQATT, CDR2 SNEGSKA (reference sequence). V lost 0 bases, J lost 10 bases, and 8 bases lay in between. Here the CDR3 reads CSARDLGAQYF. CDR3 nucleotides: TGCAGTGCTAGAGATCTGGGGGCGCAGTATTTT.

DNA for the CDR3: TGCAGTGCCCCCCGTGGCCCCGAGGGGAGTACGCAGTATTTT. Amino acids: CSAPRGPEGSTQYF. This sequence joins TRBV20-1 and TRBJ2-3; perhaps D is TRBD1 or TRBD2 (5 bases each). CDR3 size: 14 residues. Germline V gene data show CDR1 as DFQATT and CDR2 as SNEGSKA (reference sequence). Trimming cost V 6 bases and J 8 bases, with 21 bases left between them.

As for this clonotype: Since a much larger clone is just one base distant, this may be a read error. The J gene is TRBJ2-5, the V gene TRBV21-1; TRBD2, as called in the table, went unchecked against the DNA. TRBV21-1 is a pseudogene segment. CDR3 length: 21 amino acids. This CDR3 is CASSKVVGLAGRDSRRETQYF. CDR3 nucleotide sequence: TGTGCCAGCAGCAAAGTGGTAGGACTAGCGGGGAGGGACAGCCGCCGCGAGACCCAGTACTTC.